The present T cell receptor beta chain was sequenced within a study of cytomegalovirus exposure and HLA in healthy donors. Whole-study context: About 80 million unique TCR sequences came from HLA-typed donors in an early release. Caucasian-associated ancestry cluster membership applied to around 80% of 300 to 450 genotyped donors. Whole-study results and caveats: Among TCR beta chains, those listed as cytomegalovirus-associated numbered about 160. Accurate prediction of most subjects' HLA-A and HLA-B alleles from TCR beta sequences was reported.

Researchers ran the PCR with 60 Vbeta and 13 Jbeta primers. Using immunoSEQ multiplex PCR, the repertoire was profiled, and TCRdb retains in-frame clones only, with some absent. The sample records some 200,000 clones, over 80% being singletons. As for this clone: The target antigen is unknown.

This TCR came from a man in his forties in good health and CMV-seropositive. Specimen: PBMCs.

CDR3 sequence reads: CASSSFPPNEQFF. The DNA for the CDR3 is TGTGCCAGCAGCTCCTTTCCCCCGAATGAGCAGTTCTTC. V is TRBV13 and J is TRBJ2-1; D call uncertain. Germline-derived CDR1 and CDR2 are PRHDT and FYEKMQ (reference sequence). CDR3 size: 13 residues. V shed 4 bases and J shed 7 bases, with 11 bases lying between them.